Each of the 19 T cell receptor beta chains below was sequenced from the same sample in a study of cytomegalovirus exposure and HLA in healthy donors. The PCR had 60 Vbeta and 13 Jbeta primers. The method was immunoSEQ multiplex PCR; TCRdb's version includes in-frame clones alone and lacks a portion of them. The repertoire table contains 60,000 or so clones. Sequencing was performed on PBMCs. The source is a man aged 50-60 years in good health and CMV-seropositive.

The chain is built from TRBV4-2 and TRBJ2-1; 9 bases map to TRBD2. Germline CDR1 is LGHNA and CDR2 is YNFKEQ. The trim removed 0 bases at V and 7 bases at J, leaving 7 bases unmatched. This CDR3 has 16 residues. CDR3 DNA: TGTGCCAGCAGCCAAGAGCCGGGACTAGCTGGGAATGAGCAGTTCTTC. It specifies CASSQEPGLAGNEQFF.

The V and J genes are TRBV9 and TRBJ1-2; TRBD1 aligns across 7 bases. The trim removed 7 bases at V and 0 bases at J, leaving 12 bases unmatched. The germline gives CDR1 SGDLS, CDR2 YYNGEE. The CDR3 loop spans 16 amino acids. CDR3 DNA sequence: TGTGCCAGCTTCGGGCAGGGGGTTCGATCTAACTATGGCTACACCTTC. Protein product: CASFGQGVRSNYGYTF.

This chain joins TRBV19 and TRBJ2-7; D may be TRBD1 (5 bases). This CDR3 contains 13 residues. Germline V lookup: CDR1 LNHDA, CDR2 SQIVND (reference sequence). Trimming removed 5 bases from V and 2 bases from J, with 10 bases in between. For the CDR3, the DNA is TGTGCCAGTAGTCAGGGCCCCCCCTACGAGCAGTACTTC. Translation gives CASSQGPPYEQYF.

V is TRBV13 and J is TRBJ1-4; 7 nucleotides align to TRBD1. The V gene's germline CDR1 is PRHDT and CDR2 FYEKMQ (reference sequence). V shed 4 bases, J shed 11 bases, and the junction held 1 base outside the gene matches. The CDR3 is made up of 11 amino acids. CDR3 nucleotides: TGTGCCAGCAGCTCGACAGGGAAACTGTTTTTT. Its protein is CASSSTGKLFF. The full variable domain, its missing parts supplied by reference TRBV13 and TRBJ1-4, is AAGVIQSPRHLIKEKRETATLKCYPIPRHDTVYWYQQGPGQDPQFLISFYEKMQSDKGSIPDRFSAQQFSDYHSELNMSSLELGDSALYFCASSSTGKLFFGSGTQLSVL.

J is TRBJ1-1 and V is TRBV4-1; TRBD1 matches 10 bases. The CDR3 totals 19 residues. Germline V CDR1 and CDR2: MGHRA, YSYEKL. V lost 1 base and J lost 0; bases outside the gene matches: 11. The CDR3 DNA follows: TGCGCCAGCAGCCAAGGTCGGGGACAGGGGAGGTGGATGAACACTGAAGCTTTCTTT. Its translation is CASSQGRGQGRWMNTEAFF.

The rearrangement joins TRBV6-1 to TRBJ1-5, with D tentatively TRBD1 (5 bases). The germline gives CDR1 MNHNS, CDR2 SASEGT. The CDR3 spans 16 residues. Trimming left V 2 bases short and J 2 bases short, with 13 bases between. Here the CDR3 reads CASSETSGVGNQPQHF. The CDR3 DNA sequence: TGTGCCAGCAGTGAAACTTCGGGGGTGGGCAATCAGCCCCAGCATTTT.

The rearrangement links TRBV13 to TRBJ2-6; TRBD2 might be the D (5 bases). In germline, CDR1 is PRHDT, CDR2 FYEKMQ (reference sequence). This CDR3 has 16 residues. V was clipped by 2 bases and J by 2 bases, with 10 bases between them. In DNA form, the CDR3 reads TGTGCCAGCAGCTTAACGGGGAACGCTGGGGCCAACGTCCTGACTTTC. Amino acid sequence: CASSLTGNAGANVLTF.

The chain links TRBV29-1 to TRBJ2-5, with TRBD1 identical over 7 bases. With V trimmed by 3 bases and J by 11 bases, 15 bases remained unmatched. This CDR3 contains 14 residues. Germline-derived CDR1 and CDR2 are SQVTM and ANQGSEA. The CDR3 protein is CSVDLPGQRSEQYF. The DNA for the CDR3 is TGCAGCGTTGATCTACCGGGACAGAGATCGGAGCAGTACTTC.

In DNA form, the CDR3 reads TGTGCCAGCTCACCACCAAAGGCTAGCGGGACCGGGGAGCTGTTTTTT. Its protein is CASSPPKASGTGELFF. The chain employs TRBV18 and TRBJ2-2; 8 bases fit TRBD2. J gave up 5 bases and V 0 bases, and 5 bases lay outside the gene matches. The CDR3 length is 16 residues. Germline CDR1 and CDR2: KGHSH and LQKENI.

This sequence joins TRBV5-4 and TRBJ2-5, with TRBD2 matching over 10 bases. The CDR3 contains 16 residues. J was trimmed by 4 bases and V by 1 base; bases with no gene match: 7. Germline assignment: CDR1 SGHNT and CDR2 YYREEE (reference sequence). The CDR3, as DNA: TGTGCCAGCAGCTTGAAAAAGCGGGGGGGCCCAGAGACCCAGTACTTC. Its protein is CASSLKKRGGPETQYF.

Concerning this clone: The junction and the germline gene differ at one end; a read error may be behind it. The CDR3 DNA sequence: TGTGCCGGGAGTATCCGGGACAGTTATAATTCACCCCTCCACTTT. This codes for CAGSIRDSYNSPLHF. The chain is built from TRBV30 and TRBJ1-6; the match to TRBD1 covers 7 bases. Per the germline V gene, CDR1 is GTSNPN and CDR2 is SVGIG (reference sequence). The CDR3 covers 15 residues.

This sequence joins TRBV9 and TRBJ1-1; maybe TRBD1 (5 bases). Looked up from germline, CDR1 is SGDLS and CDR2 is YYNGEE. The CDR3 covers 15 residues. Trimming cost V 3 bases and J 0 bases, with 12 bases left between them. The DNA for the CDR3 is TGTGCCAGCAGCGCCCGGGGGACGGTGAACACTGAAGCTTTCTTT. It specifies CASSARGTVNTEAFF.

Here the CDR3 reads CASSPRRGTEAFF. The DNA of the CDR3 is TGTGCCAGTAGTCCGCGGAGGGGCACTGAAGCTTTCTTT. The chain uses TRBV19 and TRBJ1-1; weak D call: TRBD1 (5 bases). CDR1 LNHDA and CDR2 SQIVND come from the germline V gene (reference sequence). V lost 5 bases and J lost 4, with 11 bases in between. The CDR3 runs 13 residues.

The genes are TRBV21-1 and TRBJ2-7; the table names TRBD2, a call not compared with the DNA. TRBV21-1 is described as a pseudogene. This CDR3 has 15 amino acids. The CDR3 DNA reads TGTGCCAGCAGCAAGCGGGTGGGGTGGACGGACGAGCAGTACTTC. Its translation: CASSKRVGWTDEQYF.

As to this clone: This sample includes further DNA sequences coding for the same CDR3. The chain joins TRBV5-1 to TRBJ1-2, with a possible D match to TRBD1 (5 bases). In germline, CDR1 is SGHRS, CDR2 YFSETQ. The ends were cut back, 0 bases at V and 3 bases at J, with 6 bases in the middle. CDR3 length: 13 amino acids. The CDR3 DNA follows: TGCGCCAGCAGCTTGGCGGGGGACTATGGCTACACCTTC. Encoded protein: CASSLAGDYGYTF.

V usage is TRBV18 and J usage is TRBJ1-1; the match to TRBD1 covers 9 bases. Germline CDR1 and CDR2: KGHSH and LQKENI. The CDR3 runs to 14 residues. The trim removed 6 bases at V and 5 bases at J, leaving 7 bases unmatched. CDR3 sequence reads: CASSPGQGITEAFF. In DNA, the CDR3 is TGTGCCAGCTCCCCGGGACAGGGAATTACTGAAGCTTTCTTT. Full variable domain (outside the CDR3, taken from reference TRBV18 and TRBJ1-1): NAGVMQNPRHLVRRRGQEARLRCSPMKGHSHVYWYRQLPEEGLKFMVYLQKENIIDESGMPKERFSAEFPKEGPSILRIQQVVRGDSAAYFCASSPGQGITEAFFGQGTRLTVV.

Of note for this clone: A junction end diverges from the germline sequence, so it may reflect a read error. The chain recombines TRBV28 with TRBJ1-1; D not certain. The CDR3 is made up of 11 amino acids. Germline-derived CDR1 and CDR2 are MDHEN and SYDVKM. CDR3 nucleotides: TGTGCCAGAAGTTCCGTCCCTGAAGCTTTCTTT. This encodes CARSSVPEAFF.

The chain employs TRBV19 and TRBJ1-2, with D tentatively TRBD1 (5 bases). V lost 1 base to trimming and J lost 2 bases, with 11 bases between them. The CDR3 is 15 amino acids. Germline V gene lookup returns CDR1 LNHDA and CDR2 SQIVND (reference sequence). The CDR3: CASSIVGGVNYGYTF. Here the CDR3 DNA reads TGTGCCAGTAGTATAGTAGGAGGGGTCAACTATGGCTACACCTTC.

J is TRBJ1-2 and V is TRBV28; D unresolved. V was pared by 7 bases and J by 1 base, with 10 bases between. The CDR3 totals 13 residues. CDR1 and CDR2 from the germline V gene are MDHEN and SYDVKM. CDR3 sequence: CASKPGGNYGYTF. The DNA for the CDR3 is TGTGCCAGCAAACCCGGCGGTAACTATGGCTACACCTTC.